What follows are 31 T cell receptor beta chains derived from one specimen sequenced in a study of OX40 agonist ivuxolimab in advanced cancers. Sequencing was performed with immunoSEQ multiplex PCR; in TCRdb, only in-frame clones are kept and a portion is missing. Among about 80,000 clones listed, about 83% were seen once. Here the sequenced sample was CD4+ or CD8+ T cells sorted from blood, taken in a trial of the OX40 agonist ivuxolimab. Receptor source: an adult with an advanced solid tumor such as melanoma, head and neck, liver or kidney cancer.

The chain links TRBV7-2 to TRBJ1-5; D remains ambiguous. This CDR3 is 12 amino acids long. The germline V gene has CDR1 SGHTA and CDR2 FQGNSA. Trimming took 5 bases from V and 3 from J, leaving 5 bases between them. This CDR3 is CASSMINQPQHF. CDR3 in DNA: TGTGCCAGCAGCATGATCAATCAGCCCCAGCATTTT.

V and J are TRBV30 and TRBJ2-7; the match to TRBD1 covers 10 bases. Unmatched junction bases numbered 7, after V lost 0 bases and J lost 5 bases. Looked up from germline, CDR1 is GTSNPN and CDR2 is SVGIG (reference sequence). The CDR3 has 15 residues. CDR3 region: CAWSVPGTGDDEQYF. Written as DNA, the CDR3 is TGTGCCTGGAGTGTACCTGGGACAGGGGATGACGAGCAGTACTTC.

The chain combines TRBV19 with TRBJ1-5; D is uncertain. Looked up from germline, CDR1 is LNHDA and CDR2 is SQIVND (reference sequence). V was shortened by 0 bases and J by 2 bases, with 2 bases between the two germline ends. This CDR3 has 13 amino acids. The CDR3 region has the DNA TGTGCCAGTAGTATAGAGGGCAATCAGCCCCAGCATTTT. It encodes CASSIEGNQPQHF.

CDR3: CASSVGGTGTAYEQYF. CDR3 sequence (DNA): TGTGCCAGCAGCGTGGGGGGGACAGGGACGGCCTACGAGCAGTACTTC. The chain employs TRBV9 and TRBJ2-7; TRBD1 matches 9 bases. This CDR3 contains 16 residues. J was trimmed by 2 bases and V by 2 bases; bases with no gene match: 8. The germline gives CDR1 SGDLS, CDR2 YYNGEE.

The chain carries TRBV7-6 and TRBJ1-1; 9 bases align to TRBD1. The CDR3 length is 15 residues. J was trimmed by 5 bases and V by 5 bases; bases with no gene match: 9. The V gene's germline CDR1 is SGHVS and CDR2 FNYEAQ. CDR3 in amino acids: CASSPTTGGRTEAFF. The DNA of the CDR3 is TGTGCCAGCAGCCCAACGACAGGGGGAAGGACTGAAGCTTTCTTT.

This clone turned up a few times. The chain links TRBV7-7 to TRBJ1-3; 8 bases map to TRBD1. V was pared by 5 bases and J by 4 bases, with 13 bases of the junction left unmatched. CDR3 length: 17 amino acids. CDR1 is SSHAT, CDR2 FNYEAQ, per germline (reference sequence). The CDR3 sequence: CASSPDGQGGRGNTIYF. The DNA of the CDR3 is TGTGCCAGCAGCCCAGACGGACAGGGTGGAAGAGGAAACACCATATATTTT.

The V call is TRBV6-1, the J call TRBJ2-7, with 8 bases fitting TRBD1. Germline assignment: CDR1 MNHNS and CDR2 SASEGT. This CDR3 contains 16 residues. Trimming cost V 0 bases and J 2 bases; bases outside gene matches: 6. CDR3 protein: CASSEAAAGGTYEQYF. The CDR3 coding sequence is TGTGCCAGCAGTGAAGCGGCAGCAGGGGGCACCTACGAGCAGTACTTC.

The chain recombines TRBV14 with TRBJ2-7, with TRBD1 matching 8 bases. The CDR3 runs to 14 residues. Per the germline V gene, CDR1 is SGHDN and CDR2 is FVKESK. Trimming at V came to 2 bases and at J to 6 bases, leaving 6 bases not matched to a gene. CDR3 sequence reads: CASSQPQGVGEQYF. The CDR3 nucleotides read TGTGCCAGCAGCCAACCACAGGGGGTAGGCGAGCAGTACTTC.

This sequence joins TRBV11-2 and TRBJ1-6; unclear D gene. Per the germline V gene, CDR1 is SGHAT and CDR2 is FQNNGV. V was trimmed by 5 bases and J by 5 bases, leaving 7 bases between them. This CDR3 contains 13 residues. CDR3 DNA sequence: TGTGCCAGCAGCCCGTGGGATAATTCACCCCTCCACTTT. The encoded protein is CASSPWDNSPLHF.

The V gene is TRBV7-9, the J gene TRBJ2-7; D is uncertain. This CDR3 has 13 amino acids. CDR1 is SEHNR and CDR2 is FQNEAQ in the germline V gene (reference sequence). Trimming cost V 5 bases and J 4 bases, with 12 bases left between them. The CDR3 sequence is CASSSEKEYEQYF. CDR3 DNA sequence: TGTGCCAGCAGCAGCGAGAAGGAATACGAGCAGTACTTC. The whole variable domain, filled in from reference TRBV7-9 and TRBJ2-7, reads DTGVSQNPRHKITKRGQNVTFRCDPISEHNRLYWYRQTLGQGPEFLTYFQNEAQLEKSRLLSDRFSAERPKGSFSTLEIQRTEQGDSAMYLCASSSEKEYEQYFGPGTRLTVT.

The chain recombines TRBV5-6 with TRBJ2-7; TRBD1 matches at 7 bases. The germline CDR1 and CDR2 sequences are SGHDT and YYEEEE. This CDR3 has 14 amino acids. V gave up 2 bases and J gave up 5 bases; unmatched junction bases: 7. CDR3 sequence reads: CASSFWTGVHEQYF. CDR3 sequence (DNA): TGTGCCAGCAGCTTCTGGACAGGAGTCCACGAGCAGTACTTC.

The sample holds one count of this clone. The CDR3 protein is CASSPRGAREETQYF. CDR3 DNA sequence: TGTGCCAGCAGCCCCCGCGGGGCGAGGGAAGAGACCCAGTACTTC. This chain joins TRBV9 and TRBJ2-5; a possible D gene is TRBD2 (6 bases). The ends were cut back, 4 bases at V and 3 bases at J, with 16 bases in the middle. Per germline, CDR1 SGDLS and CDR2 YYNGEE. The CDR3 is made up of 15 amino acids.

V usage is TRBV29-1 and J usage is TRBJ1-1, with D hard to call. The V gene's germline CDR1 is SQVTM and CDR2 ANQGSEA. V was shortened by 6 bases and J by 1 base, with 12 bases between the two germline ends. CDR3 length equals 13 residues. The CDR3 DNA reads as TGCAGCGTGCACAGTGGAACGAACACTGAAGCTTTCTTT. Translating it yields CSVHSGTNTEAFF.

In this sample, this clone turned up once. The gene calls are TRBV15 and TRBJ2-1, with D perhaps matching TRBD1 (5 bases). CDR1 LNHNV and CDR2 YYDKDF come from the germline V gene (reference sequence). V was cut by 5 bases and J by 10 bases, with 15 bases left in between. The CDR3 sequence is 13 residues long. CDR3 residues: CATSLAGFYEQFF. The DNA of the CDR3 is TGTGCCACCAGCCTCGCAGGGTTTTACGAGCAGTTCTTC. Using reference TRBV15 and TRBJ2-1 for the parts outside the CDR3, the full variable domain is DAMVIQNPRYQVTQFGKPVTLSCSQTLNHNVMYWYQQKSSQAPKLLFHYYDKDFNNEADTPDNFQSRRPNTSFCFLDIRSPGLGDTAMYLCATSLAGFYEQFFGPGTRLTVL.

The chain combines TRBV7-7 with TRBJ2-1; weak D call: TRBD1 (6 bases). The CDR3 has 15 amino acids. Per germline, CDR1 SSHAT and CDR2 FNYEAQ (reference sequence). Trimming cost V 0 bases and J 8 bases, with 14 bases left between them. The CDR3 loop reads CASSLALTGMDEQFF. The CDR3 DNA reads TGTGCCAGCAGCTTAGCGCTTACAGGGATGGATGAGCAGTTCTTC.

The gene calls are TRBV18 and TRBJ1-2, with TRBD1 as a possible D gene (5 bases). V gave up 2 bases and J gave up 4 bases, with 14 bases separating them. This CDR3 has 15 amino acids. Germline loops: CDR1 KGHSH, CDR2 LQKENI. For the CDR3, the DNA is TGTGCCAGCTCACCAAGGGCCAGGGAGGCCTATGGCTACACCTTC. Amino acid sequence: CASSPRAREAYGYTF.

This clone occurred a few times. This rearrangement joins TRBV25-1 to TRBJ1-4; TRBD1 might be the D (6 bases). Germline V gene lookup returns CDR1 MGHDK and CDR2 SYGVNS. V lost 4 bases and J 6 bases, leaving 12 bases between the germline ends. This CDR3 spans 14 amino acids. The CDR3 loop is CASSVDPGDEKLFF. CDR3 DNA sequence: TGTGCCAGCAGTGTAGACCCAGGGGATGAAAAACTGTTTTTT.

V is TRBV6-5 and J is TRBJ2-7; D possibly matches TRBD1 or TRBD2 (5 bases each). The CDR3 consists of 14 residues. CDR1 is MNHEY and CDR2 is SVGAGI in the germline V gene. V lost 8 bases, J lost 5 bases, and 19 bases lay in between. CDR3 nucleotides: TGTGCCAGCGGGCAGGGAGCCCCGCTGGACGAGCAGTACTTC. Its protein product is CASGQGAPLDEQYF.

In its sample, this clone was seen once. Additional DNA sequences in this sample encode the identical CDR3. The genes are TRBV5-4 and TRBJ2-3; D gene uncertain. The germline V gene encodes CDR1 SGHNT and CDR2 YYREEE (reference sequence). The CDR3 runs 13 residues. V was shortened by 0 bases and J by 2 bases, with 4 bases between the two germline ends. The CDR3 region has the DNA TGTGCCAGCAGCTTGGGACTCACAGATACGCAGTATTTT. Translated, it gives CASSLGLTDTQYF.

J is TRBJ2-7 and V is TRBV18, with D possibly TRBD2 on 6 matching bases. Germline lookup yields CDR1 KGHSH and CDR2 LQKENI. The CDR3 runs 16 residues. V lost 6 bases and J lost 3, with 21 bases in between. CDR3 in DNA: TGTGCCAGCTCTCCGGAGCCGGGACTCATCCTCTACGAGCAGTACTTC. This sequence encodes CASSPEPGLILYEQYF.

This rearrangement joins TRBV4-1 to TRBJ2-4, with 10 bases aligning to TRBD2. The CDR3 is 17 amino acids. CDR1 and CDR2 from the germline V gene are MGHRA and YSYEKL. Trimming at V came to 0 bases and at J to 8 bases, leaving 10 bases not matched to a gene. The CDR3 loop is CASSQEKAGGPGDIQYF. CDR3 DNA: TGCGCCAGCAGCCAAGAAAAAGCGGGAGGGCCTGGAGACATTCAGTACTTC.

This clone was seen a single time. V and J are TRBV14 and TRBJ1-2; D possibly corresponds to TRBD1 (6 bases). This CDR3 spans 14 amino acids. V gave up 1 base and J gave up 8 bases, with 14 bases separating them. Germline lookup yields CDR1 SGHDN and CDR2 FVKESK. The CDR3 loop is CASSQGGGRGGYTF. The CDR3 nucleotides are TGTGCCAGCAGCCAAGGGGGGGGGCGCGGAGGCTACACCTTC.

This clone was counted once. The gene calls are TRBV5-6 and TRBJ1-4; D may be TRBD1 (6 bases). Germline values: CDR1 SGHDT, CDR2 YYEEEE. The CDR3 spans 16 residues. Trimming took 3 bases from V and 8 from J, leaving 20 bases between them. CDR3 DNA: TGTGCCAGCAGCTCACCCCGACTGGGGGCGAGGGAAAAACTGTTTTTT. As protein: CASSSPRLGAREKLFF.

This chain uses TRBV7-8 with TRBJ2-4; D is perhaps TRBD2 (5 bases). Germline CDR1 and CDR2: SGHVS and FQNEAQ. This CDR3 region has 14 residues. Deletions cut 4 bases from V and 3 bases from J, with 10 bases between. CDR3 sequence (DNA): TGTGCCAGCAGCTCCAGGACTGGCAAAAACATTCAGTACTTC. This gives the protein CASSSRTGKNIQYF.

The chain's CDR3 is CASSSGLAGNSYEQYF. CDR3 nucleotides: TGTGCCAGCTCATCAGGACTAGCGGGAAACTCCTACGAGCAGTACTTC. The chain combines TRBV18 with TRBJ2-7; 12 bases align to TRBD2. Per germline, CDR1 KGHSH and CDR2 LQKENI. Trimming cost V 5 bases and J 0 bases; bases outside gene matches: 5. CDR3 length: 16 amino acids.

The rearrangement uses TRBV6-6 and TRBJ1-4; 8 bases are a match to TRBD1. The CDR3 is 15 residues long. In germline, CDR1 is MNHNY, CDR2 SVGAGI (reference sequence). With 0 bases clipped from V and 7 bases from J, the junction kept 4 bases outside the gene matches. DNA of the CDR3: TGTGCCAGCAGTTACTCGACACAGGGGGGTGAAAAACTGTTTTTT. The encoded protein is CASSYSTQGGEKLFF.

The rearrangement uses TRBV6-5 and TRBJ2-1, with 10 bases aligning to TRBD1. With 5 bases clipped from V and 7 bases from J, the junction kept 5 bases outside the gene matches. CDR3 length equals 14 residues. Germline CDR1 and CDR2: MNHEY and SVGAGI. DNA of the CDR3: TGTGCCAGCAGTGGGACAGGGGTTCCAAATGAGCAGTTCTTC. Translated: CASSGTGVPNEQFF.

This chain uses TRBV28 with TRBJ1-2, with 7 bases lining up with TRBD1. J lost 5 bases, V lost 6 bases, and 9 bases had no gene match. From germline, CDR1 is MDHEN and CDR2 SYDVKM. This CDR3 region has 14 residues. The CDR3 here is CASSPPDRRYGYTF. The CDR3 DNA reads TGTGCCAGCAGCCCTCCGGACAGGCGGTATGGCTACACCTTC.

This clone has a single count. DNA of the CDR3: TGTGCCAGCACTATGTTGGCAGGGGCCCCCAATCAGCCCCAGCATTTT. Translation: CASTMLAGAPNQPQHF. The genes are TRBV2 and TRBJ1-5, with D possibly matching TRBD1 (6 bases). V lost 7 bases and J lost 3, with 19 bases in between. Germline V lookup: CDR1 SNHLY, CDR2 FYNNEI. The CDR3 has 16 residues.

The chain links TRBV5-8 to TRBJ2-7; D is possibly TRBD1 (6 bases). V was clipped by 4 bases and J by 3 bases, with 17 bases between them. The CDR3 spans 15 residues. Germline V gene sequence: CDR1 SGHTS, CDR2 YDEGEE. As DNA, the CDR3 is TGTGCCAGCAGCCCCTACAGGGTTGTCCACTACGAGCAGTACTTC. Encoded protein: CASSPYRVVHYEQYF.

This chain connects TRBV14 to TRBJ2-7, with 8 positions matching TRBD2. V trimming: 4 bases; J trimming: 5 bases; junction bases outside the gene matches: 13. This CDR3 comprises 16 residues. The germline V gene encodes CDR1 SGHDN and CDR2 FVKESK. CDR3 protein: CASSLSYTGGMNEQYF. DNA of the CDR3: TGTGCCAGCAGCCTCAGTTACACGGGGGGGATGAACGAGCAGTACTTC. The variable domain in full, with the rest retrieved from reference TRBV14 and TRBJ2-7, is EAGVTQFPSHSVIEKGQTVTLRCDPISGHDNLYWYRRVMGKEIKFLLHFVKESKQDESGMPNNRFLAERTGGTYSTLKVQPAELEDSGVYFCASSLSYTGGMNEQYFGPGTRLTVT.